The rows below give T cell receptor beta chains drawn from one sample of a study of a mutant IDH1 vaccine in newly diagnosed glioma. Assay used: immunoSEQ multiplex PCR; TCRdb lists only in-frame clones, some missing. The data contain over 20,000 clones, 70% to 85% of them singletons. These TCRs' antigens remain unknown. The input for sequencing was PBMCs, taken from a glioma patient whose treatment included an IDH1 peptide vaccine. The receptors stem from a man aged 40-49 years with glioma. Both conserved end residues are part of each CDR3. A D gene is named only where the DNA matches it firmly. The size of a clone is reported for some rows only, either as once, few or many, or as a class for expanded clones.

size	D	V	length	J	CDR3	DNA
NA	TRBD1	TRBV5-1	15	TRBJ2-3	CASSLEDRATDTQYF	TGCGCCAGCAGCTTGGAAGACAGGGCCACAGATACGCAGTATTTT
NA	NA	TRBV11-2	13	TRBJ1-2	CASSLGTGYGYTF	TGTGCCAGCAGCTTAGGGACCGGCTATGGCTACACCTTC
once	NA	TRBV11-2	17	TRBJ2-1	CASSLDSPEPPYNEQFF	TGTGCCAGCAGCTTAGATAGTCCGGAGCCCCCCTACAATGAGCAGTTCTTC
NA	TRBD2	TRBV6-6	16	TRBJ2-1	CASSYRLAGSYNEQFF	TGTGCCAGCAGTTACAGACTAGCGGGTTCCTACAATGAGCAGTTCTTC
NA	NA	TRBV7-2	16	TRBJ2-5	CASSPGGLNFQETQYF	TGTGCCAGCAGCCCCGGTGGACTAAACTTCCAAGAGACCCAGTACTTC
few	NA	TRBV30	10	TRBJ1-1	CAWGGTEAFF	TGTGCTTGGGGCGGGACTGAAGCTTTCTTT
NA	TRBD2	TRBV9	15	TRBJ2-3	CASSRRGGGTDTQYF	TGTGCCAGCAGCCGCCGCGGGGGAGGCACAGATACGCAGTATTTT
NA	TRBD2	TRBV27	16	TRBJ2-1	CASGPISSGTGSEQFF	TGTGCCAGCGGCCCCATTTCAAGCGGGACCGGTAGTGAGCAGTTCTTC
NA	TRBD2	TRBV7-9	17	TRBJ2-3	CASSLGGGTSRTDTQYF	TGTGCCAGCAGCTTAGGGGGAGGGACTAGTAGGACAGATACGCAGTATTTT
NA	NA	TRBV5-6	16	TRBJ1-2	CASSPPSTRPFSGYTF	TGTGCCAGCAGCCCGCCATCTACTAGACCCTTCTCTGGCTACACCTTC
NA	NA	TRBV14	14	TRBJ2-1	CASSQVNPYNEQFF	TGTGCCAGCAGCCAAGTAAATCCTTACAATGAGCAGTTCTTC
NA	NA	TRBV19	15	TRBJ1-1	CASISPGWKNTEAFF	TGTGCCAGTATTTCCCCGGGCTGGAAGAACACTGAAGCTTTCTTT
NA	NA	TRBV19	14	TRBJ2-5	CASGGQGIQETQYF	TGTGCCAGTGGAGGGCAGGGGATTCAAGAGACCCAGTACTTC
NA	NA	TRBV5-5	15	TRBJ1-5	CASSTTGLHSQPQHF	TGTGCCAGCAGTACGACCGGATTACATAGTCAGCCCCAGCATTTT
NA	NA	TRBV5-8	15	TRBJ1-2	CASSFYDLRGYGYTF	TGCGCCAGCAGCTTCTACGACTTGCGTGGCTATGGCTACACCTTC
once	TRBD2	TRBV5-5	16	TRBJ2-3	CASSVTSGTSTDTQYF	TGTGCCAGCAGCGTGACTAGCGGGACTAGCACAGATACGCAGTATTTT
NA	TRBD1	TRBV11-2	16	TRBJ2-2	CASSSTGAWNTGELFF	TGTGCCAGCAGCTCGACAGGGGCCTGGAACACCGGGGAGCTGTTTTTT
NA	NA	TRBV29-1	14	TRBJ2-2	CSVSLTGDTGELFF	TGCAGCGTTTCGTTGACAGGAGACACCGGGGAGCTGTTTTTT
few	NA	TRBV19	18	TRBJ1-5	CASNQAPIQGYSNQPQHF	TGTGCCAGCAATCAAGCCCCAATCCAGGGGTATAGCAATCAGCCCCAGCATTTT
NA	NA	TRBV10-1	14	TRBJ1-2	CASSESGTEYGYTF	TGCGCCAGCAGTGAGTCCGGGACTGAGTATGGCTACACCTTC
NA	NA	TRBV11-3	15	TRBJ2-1	CASSLPLGGTGEQFF	TGTGCCAGCAGCTTACCTCTGGGGGGTACGGGTGAGCAGTTCTTC
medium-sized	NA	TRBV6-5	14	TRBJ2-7	CASSTGPQHYEQYF	TGTGCCAGCAGCACGGGACCTCAACACTACGAGCAGTACTTC
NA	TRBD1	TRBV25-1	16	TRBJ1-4	CASSEYLGTGNEKLFF	TGTGCCAGCAGTGAATATCTGGGGACAGGGAATGAAAAACTGTTTTTT
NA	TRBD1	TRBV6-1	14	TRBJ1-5	CASSLGQGDQPQHF	TGTGCCAGCAGCTTGGGACAGGGGGATCAGCCCCAGCATTTT
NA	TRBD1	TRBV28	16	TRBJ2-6	CASSQGAFTGANVLTF	TGTGCCAGCAGCCAGGGGGCCTTTACTGGGGCCAACGTCCTGACTTTC
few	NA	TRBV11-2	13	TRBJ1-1	CASSLNRYREAFF	TGTGCCAGCAGCCTCAACCGATATCGGGAAGCTTTCTTT
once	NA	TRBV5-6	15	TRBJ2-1	CASSLGHAFFPEQFF	TGTGCCAGCAGCTTGGGCCACGCCTTTTTCCCCGAGCAGTTCTTC
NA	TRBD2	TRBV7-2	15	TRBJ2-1	CASSPAAGGIYEQFF	TGTGCCAGCAGCCCAGCGGCGGGAGGAATCTATGAGCAGTTCTTC
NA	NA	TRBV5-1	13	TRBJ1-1	CASSFRGNTEAFF	TGCGCCAGCAGCTTCAGGGGTAACACTGAAGCTTTCTTT
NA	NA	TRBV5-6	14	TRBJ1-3	CASSFAGAGNTIYF	TGTGCCAGCAGCTTCGCGGGAGCTGGAAACACCATATATTTT
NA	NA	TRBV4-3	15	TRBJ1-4	CASSPQTATNEKLFF	TGCGCCAGCAGCCCGCAAACTGCAACTAATGAAAAACTGTTTTTT
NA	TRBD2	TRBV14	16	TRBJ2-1	CASSRGLVPGSNEQFF	TGTGCCAGCAGCCGTGGACTAGTCCCGGGGAGCAATGAGCAGTTCTTC
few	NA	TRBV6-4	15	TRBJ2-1	CASSERGTPNNEQFF	TGTGCCAGCAGTGAACGGGGCACCCCTAACAATGAGCAGTTCTTC
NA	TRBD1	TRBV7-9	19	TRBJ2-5	CASSPNRSGDRQQQETQYF	TGTGCCAGCAGCCCCAACAGGTCCGGGGACAGGCAACAACAAGAGACCCAGTACTTC
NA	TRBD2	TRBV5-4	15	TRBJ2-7	CASSWGTSGYYEQYF	TGTGCCAGCAGCTGGGGGACTAGCGGGTACTACGAGCAGTACTTC
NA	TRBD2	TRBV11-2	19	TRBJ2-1	CASSLGLAGGVLSYNEQFF	TGTGCCAGCAGCCTTGGACTAGCGGGAGGGGTACTGTCCTACAATGAGCAGTTCTTC
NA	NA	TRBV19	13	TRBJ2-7	CASSAGVSYEQYF	TGTGCCAGTAGTGCTGGGGTAAGCTACGAGCAGTACTTC
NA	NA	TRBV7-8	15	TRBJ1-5	CASSSLGGGNQPQHF	TGTGCCAGCAGCTCCCTCGGAGGAGGAAATCAGCCCCAGCATTTT
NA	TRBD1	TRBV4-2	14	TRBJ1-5	CASSQGQGGQPQHF	TGTGCCAGCAGCCAAGGACAGGGGGGCCAGCCCCAGCATTTT
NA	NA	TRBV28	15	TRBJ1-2	CASGVPGGAIYGYTF	TGTGCCAGCGGAGTTCCTGGGGGCGCAATTTACGGCTACACCTTC
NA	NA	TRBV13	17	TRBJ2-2	CASSLGLEALRTGELFF	TGTGCCAGCAGCTTAGGCCTAGAAGCACTTCGCACCGGGGAGCTGTTTTTT
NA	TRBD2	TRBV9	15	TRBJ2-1	CASSAAGGIYNEQFF	TGTGCCAGCAGTGCCGCGGGGGGAATCTACAATGAGCAGTTCTTC
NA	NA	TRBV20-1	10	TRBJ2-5	CSASQETQYF	TGCAGTGCTAGTCAAGAGACCCAGTACTTC
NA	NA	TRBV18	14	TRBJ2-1	CASSPPRDYNEQFF	TGTGCCAGCTCACCACCCCGGGACTACAATGAGCAGTTCTTC
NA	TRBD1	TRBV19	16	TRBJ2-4	CASSDRGTIAKNIQYF	TGTGCCAGCTCCGACAGGGGTACGATCGCCAAAAACATTCAGTACTTC
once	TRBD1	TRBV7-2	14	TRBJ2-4	CASSPGTGTNIQYF	TGTGCCAGCAGCCCCGGGACAGGGACAAACATTCAGTACTTC